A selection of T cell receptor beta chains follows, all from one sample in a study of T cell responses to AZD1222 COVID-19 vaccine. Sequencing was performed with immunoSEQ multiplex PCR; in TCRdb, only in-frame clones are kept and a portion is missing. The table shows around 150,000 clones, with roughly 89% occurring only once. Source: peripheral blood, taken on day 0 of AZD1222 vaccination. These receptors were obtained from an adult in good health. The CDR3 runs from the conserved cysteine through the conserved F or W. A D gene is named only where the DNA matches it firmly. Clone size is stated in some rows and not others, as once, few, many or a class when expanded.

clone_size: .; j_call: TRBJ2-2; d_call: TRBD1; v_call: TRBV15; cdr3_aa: CATSRHPGQGGELFF; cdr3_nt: TGTGCCACCAGCCGACACCCGGGACAGGGCGGGGAGCTGTTTTTT
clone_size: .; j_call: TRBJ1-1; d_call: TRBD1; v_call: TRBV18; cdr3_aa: CASSLGQGANTEAFF; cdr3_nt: TGTGCCAGCTCACTTGGGCAGGGGGCGAACACTGAAGCTTTCTTT
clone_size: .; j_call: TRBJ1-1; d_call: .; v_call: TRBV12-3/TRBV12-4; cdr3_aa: CASSFDGVTEAFF; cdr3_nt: TGTGCCAGCAGTTTTGATGGGGTTACTGAAGCTTTCTTT
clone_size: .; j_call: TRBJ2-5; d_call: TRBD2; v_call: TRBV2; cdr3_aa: CASRRASGFQETQYF; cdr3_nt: TGTGCGAGCCGTCGGGCTAGCGGGTTCCAAGAGACCCAGTACTTC
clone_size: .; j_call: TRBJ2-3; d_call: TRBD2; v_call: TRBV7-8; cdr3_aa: CASSSGTSGGGDTQYF; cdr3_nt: TGTGCCAGCAGCTCGGGGACTAGCGGAGGAGGAGATACGCAGTATTTT
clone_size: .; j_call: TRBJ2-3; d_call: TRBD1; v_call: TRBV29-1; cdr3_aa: CSVEYGFDRGTDTQYF; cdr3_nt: TGCAGCGTTGAGTATGGTTTTGACAGGGGAACAGATACGCAGTATTTT
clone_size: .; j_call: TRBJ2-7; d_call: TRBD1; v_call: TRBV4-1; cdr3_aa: CASSPGQGERYEQYF; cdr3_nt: TGCGCCAGCAGCCCAGGACAGGGGGAACGCTACGAGCAGTACTTC
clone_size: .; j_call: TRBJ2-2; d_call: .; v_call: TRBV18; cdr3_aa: CASSPGGGPVTGELFF; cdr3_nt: TGTGCCAGCTCACCGGGAGGAGGACCGGTCACCGGGGAGCTGTTTTTT
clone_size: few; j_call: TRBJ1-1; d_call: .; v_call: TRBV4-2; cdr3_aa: CASSQSGSLNGEAFF; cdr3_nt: TGTGCCAGCAGCCAATCGGGGAGCCTAAACGGGGAAGCTTTCTTT
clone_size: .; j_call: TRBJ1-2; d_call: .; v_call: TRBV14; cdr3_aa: CASSQWQNYGYTF; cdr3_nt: TGTGCCAGCAGCCAATGGCAGAACTATGGCTACACCTTC
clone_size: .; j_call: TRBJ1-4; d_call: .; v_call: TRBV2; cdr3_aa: CASAGHRRKLFF; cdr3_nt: TGTGCCAGCGCCGGGCACCGCCGCAAACTGTTTTTT
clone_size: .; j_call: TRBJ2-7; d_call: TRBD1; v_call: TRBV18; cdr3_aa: CASSPPEDRRPYEQYF; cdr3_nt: TGTGCCAGCTCACCACCGGAGGACAGGAGGCCCTACGAGCAGTACTTC
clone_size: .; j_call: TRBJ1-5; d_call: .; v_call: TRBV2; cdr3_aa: CASKDRNQPQHF; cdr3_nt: TGTGCCAGCAAAGACAGAAATCAGCCCCAGCATTTT
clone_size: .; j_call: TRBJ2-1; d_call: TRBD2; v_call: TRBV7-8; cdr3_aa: CASSRTGLASYNEQFF; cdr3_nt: TGTGCCAGCAGCAGAACCGGACTAGCCTCCTACAATGAGCAGTTCTTC
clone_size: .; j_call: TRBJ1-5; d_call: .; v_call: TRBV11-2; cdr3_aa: CASSSQAGGEPQHF; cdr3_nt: TGTGCCAGCAGCTCGCAGGCGGGTGGGGAGCCCCAGCATTTT
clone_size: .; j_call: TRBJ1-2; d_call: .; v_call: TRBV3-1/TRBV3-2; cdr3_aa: CASSTAYYGYTF; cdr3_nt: TGTGCCAGCAGTACAGCGTACTATGGCTACACCTTC
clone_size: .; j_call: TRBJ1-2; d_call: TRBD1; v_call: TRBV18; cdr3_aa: CASSQDRANGYTF; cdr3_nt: TGTGCCAGCTCACAAGACAGGGCTAATGGCTACACCTTC
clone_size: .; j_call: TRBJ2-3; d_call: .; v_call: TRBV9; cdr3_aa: CASSPFPSTDTQYF; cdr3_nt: TGTGCCAGCAGCCCGTTCCCCAGCACAGATACGCAGTATTTT
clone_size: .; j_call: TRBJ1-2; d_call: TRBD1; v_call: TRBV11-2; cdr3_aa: CASSPGQGAGGYTF; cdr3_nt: TGTGCCAGCAGCCCAGGACAGGGGGCTGGGGGCTACACCTTC
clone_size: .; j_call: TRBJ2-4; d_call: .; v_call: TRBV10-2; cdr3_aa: CASSEKGDIQYF; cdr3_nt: TGCGCCAGCAGTGAAAAGGGGGACATTCAGTACTTC
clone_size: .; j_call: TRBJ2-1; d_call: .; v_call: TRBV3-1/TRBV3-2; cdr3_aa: CASSQGQERFF; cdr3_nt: TGTGCCAGCAGCCAAGGACAGGAGAGGTTCTTC
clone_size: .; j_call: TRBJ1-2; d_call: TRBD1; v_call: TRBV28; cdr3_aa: CASSSGQGGYGYTF; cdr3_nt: TGTGCCAGCAGTTCTGGACAGGGCGGGTATGGCTACACCTTC
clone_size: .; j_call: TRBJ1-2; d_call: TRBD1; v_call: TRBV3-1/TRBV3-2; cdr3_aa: CASSQGWGQGSYGYTF; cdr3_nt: TGTGCCAGCAGCCAAGGCTGGGGACAGGGATCCTATGGCTACACCTTC
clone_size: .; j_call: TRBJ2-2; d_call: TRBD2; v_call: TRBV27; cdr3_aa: CASTPGGLGTGELFF; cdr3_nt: TGTGCCAGCACCCCGGGAGGGTTAGGCACCGGGGAGCTGTTTTTT
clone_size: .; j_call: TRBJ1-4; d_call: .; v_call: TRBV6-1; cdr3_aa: CASSDMRSNEKLFF; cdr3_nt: TGTGCCAGCAGTGATATGAGGTCTAATGAAAAACTGTTTTTT
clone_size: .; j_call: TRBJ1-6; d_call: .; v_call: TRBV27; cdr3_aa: CASSSYNSPLHF; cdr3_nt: TGTGCCAGCAGCTCCTATAATTCACCCCTCCACTTT
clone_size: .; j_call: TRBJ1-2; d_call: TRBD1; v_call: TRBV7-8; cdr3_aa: CASSPDRDGYTF; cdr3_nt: TGTGCCAGCAGCCCGGACAGGGATGGCTACACCTTC
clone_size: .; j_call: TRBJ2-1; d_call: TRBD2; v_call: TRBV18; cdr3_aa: CASRRTSGIYEQFF; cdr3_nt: TGTGCCAGCCGACGGACTAGCGGGATCTATGAGCAGTTCTTC
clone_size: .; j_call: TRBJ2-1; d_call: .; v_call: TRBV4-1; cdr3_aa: CASSQPRQAYNEQFF; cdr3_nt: TGCGCCAGCAGCCAGCCAAGACAAGCTTACAATGAGCAGTTCTTC
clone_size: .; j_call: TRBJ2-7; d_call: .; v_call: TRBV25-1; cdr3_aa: CASSESGYEQYF; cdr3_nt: TGTGCCAGCAGTGAATCGGGATACGAGCAGTACTTC
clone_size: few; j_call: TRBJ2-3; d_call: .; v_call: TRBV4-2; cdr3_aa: CASSLRGGQVTDTQYF; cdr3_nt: TGTGCCAGCAGCCTTAGGGGGGGACAAGTTACAGATACGCAGTATTTT
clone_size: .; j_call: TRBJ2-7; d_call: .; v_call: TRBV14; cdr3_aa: CASSQTSGGTYEQYF; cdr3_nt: TGTGCCAGCAGCCAAACGTCAGGTGGGACCTACGAGCAGTACTTC
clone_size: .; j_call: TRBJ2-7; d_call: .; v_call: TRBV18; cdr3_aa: CASSSSSDGREQYF; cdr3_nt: TGTGCCAGCTCATCCTCTAGCGATGGTAGGGAGCAGTACTTC
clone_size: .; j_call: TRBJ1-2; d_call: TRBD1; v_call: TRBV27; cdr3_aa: CASSSGQGVQYGYTF; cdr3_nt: TGTGCCAGCAGTTCGGGACAGGGGGTCCAATATGGCTACACCTTC
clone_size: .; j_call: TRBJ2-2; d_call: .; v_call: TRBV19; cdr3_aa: CASSPQYYKVSGPRMNTGELFF; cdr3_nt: TGTGCCAGTAGTCCCCAATACTACAAGGTTTCGGGACCCAGGATGAACACCGGGGAGCTGTTTTTT
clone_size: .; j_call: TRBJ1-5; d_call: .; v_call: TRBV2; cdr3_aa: CASSGSEEEGQPQHF; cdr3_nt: TGTGCCAGCAGTGGGAGTGAGGAAGAGGGTCAGCCCCAGCATTTT
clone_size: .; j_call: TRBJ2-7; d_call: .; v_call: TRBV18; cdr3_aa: CASSITGEASYEQYF; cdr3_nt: TGTGCCAGCTCAATTACAGGGGAGGCATCCTACGAGCAGTACTTC
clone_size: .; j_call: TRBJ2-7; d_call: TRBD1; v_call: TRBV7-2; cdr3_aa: CASSLRPGQGWYEQYF; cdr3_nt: TGTGCCAGCAGCTTAAGACCGGGACAGGGGTGGTACGAGCAGTACTTC
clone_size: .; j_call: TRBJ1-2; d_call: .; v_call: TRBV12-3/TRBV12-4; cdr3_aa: CASSSAGIGGYTF; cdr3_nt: TGTGCCAGCAGTTCCGCGGGTATCGGAGGCTACACCTTC
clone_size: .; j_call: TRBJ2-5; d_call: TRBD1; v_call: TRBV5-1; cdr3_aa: CASSLEAGTGGETQYF; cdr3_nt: TGCGCCAGCAGCTTGGAGGCCGGGACAGGGGGTGAGACCCAGTACTTC
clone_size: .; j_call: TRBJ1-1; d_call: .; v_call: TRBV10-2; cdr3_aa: CASSESGRLTEAFF; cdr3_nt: TGCGCCAGCAGTGAGTCCGGCAGGCTGACTGAAGCTTTCTTT
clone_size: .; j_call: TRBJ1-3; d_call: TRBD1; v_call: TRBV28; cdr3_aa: CASSVGTGTLLIYF; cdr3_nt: TGTGCCAGCAGCGTCGGGACAGGGACTCTCCTCATATATTTT
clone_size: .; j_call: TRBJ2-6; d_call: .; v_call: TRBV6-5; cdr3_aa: CASRGQLAGANVLTF; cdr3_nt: TGTGCCAGCCGGGGCCAATTGGCCGGGGCCAACGTCCTGACTTTC
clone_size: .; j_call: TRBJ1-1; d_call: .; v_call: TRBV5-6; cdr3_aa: CASSLEQPLNTEAFF; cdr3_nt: TGTGCCAGCAGCTTGGAACAGCCCTTGAACACTGAAGCTTTCTTT
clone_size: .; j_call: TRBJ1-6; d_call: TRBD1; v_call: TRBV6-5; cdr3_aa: CASRDRALFNSPLHF; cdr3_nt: TGTGCCAGCCGGGACAGGGCTTTATTTAATTCACCCCTCCACTTT
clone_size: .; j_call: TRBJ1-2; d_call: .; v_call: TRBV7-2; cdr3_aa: CASSLRGNYGYTF; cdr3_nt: TGTGCCAGCAGCTTGAGAGGCAACTATGGCTACACCTTC
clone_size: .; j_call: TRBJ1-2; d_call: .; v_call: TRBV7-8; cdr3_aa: CASSLAGFSNYGYTF; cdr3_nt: TGTGCCAGCAGCTTAGCAGGTTTCAGTAACTATGGCTACACCTTC
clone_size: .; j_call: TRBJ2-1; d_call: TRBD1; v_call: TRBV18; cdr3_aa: CASSHATGGNNNEQFF; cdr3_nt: TGTGCCAGCTCACACGCGACAGGGGGCAACAACAATGAGCAGTTCTTC
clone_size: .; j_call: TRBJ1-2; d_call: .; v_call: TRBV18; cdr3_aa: CASSPVQGRDLYGYTF; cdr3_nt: TGTGCCAGCTCACCCGTACAGGGTAGGGACCTTTATGGCTACACCTTC
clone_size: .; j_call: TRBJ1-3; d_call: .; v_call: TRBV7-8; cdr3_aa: CASSLSHGFSGNTIYF; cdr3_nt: TGTGCCAGCAGCTTATCTCACGGGTTCTCTGGAAACACCATATATTTT
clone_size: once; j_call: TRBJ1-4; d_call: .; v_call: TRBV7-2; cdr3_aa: CASSPYVRRREGEKLFF; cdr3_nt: TGTGCCAGCAGCCCCTACGTCCGTCGGAGGGAGGGCGAAAAACTGTTTTTT
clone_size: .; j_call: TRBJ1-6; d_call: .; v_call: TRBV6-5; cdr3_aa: CASSVQYFNSPLHF; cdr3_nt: TGTGCCAGCTCCGTTCAGTATTTTAATTCACCCCTCCACTTT
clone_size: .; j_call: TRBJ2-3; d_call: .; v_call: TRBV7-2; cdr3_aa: CASSLHPSADTQYF; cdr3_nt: TGTGCCAGCAGCTTACACCCTAGCGCAGATACGCAGTATTTT
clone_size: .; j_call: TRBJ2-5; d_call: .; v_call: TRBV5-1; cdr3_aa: CASSLLTEGQETQYF; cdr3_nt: TGCGCCAGCAGCTTGTTAACAGAAGGCCAAGAGACCCAGTACTTC
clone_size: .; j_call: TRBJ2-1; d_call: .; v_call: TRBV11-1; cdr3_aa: CASSLASNPLYNEQFF; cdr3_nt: TGTGCCAGCAGCTTAGCCTCTAACCCCTTGTACAATGAGCAGTTCTTC
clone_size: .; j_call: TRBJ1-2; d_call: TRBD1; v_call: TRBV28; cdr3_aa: CASSLRTAGGVYGYTF; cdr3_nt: TGTGCCAGCAGTTTGAGGACCGCAGGGGGTGTCTATGGCTACACCTTC